This paragraph covers one T cell receptor (beta chain) sequence. The data are from a study of T cells in Graves' hyperthyroidism and ophthalmopathy. The source material, RNA transcripts, was used to amplify TCR beta CDR3 regions. Researchers ran a first-round RT-PCR on the TCR CDR3 using the HTBI primer set. TCRdb processed the multiplex PCR reads anew with MiXCR; each CDR3 protein has one entry. The repertoire has a few hundred thousand distinct CDR3 sequences, under 60% of them found once; the top ten carry around 7.7%. The CDR3 totals 14 residues. Germline lookup yields CDR1 SQVTM and CDR2 ANQGSEA. J gave up 2 bases and V 7 bases, and 11 bases lay outside the gene matches.

The V call is TRBV29-1, the J call TRBJ2-7; 7 bases line up with TRBD1. This receptor was taken from a woman between 18 and 29 years old with Graves' hyperthyroidism. Material: peripheral blood or thyroid tissue (not recorded which). CDR3 DNA: TGCAGCGCATCGGGAATGGACAGGACCTACGAGCAGTACTTC. Translating it yields CSASGMDRTYEQYF.